Listed below are T cell receptor beta chains from one sample, sequenced in a study of blood T cell repertoires in COVID-19. Using immunoSEQ multiplex PCR, the repertoire was profiled, and TCRdb retains in-frame clones only, with some absent. This sample has 35,000 to 40,000 clones, with about 87% found just once. Sequenced: peripheral blood. Receptor source: a human donor in a cohort sampled during active COVID-19. CDR3s include the opening cysteine and the closing phenylalanine or tryptophan. The order of the fields is V gene, clone size, J gene, D gene, CDR3 DNA, CDR3 protein. The D gene is left open where the match is weak. Size is stated for part of the rows, as once, few or many counts, or as a class when the clone is expanded.

>TRBV10-3|NA|TRBJ1-1|TRBD1
TGTGCCATCAGCCCCGACAGGGGAGCGAACACTGAAGCTTTCTTT
CAISPDRGANTEAFF
>TRBV19|NA|TRBJ1-4|NA
TGTGCCAGTAACCGACAGACAGCAACTAATGAAAAACTGTTTTTT
CASNRQTATNEKLFF
>TRBV7-2|NA|TRBJ2-7|NA
TGTGCCAGCAGCTTTCAAGCGGGGACAGAGCAGTACTTC
CASSFQAGTEQYF
>TRBV2|few|TRBJ1-5|NA
TGTGCCAGCAGTGAGGTCCAGGGCGGCAATCAGCCCCAGCATTTT
CASSEVQGGNQPQHF
>TRBV7-2|NA|TRBJ2-7|NA
TGTGCCAGCAGCTTAGCTGGCGGCCCTCTCGAGCAGTACTTC
CASSLAGGPLEQYF
>TRBV5-1|NA|TRBJ2-3|TRBD2
TGCGCCAGCAGCAAAGGACTAGCGGATGGCACAGATACGCAGTATTTT
CASSKGLADGTDTQYF
>TRBV9|NA|TRBJ2-1|TRBD1
TGTGCCAGCAGCGACGGGACAGGGCACTACAATGAGCAGTTCTTC
CASSDGTGHYNEQFF
>TRBV4-3|NA|TRBJ1-6|NA
TGCGCCAGCAGCCAAGATCTGGGACATTCGTATTCACCCCTCCACTTT
CASSQDLGHSYSPLHF
>TRBV11-2|NA|TRBJ2-3|TRBD2
TGTGCCAGCAGTCAAGGACTAGCGGGCACAGATACGCAGTATTTT
CASSQGLAGTDTQYF
>TRBV6-2/TRBV6-3|NA|TRBJ2-1|TRBD2
TGTGCCAGCAGTTCTAGCGGGAGCCACAATGAGCAGTTCTTC
CASSSSGSHNEQFF
>TRBV19|NA|TRBJ2-7|NA
TGTGCCAGTGCAGGCCTCTACGAGCAGTACTTC
CASAGLYEQYF
>TRBV18|NA|TRBJ2-7|TRBD2
TGTGCCAGCTCAAATAGCGGGGGCTCCTACGAGCAGTACTTC
CASSNSGGSYEQYF
>TRBV5-8|NA|TRBJ1-5|NA
TGTGCCAGCACCTCCAGGTTTGAGCCCCAGCATTTT
CASTSRFEPQHF
>TRBV7-9|NA|TRBJ2-7|NA
TGTGCCAGCAGCTTCAGTGAAGTGGGCAGGGTCCACGAGCAGTACTTC
CASSFSEVGRVHEQYF
>TRBV11-2|NA|TRBJ1-2|NA
TGTGCCAGCAGCTTAGTAGGGGCAGCTAACTATGGCTACACCTTC
CASSLVGAANYGYTF
>TRBV28|NA|TRBJ2-7|NA
TGTGCCAGCAGTTTAAGCGGCGGGCGGAGCTACGAGCAGTACTTC
CASSLSGGRSYEQYF
>TRBV19|NA|TRBJ1-6|NA
TGTGCCAGTAGTATTACGGGGGGCAACTCCTATAATTCACCCCTCCACTTT
CASSITGGNSYNSPLHF
>TRBV28|NA|TRBJ2-4|TRBD2
TGTGCCAGCAGTCCTGGACTAGCGGCCCGAAGGGACAAAAACATTCAGTACTTC
CASSPGLAARRDKNIQYF
>TRBV12-5|few|TRBJ2-3|TRBD1
TGTGCTAGTGGCCAAACCAGGGGGGATACGCAGTATTTT
CASGQTRGDTQYF
>TRBV10-3|NA|TRBJ1-1|TRBD1
TGTGCCATCAGGGCTACAGGGGCTGAAGCTTTCTTT
CAIRATGAEAFF
>TRBV4-3|NA|TRBJ2-1|NA
TGCGCCAGCAGCCAAGATCTTTTGGGGAGCAATGAGCAGTTCTTC
CASSQDLLGSNEQFF
>TRBV18|NA|TRBJ2-1|TRBD2
TGTGCCAGCTCACCTAGCGGGGGCGGAGGTGAGCAGTTCTTC
CASSPSGGGGEQFF
>TRBV29-1|once|TRBJ2-4|TRBD2
TGCAGCGTAGAAATTGGTCGGGAGGGCCAAAACATTCAGTACTTC
CSVEIGREGQNIQYF
>TRBV5-6|NA|TRBJ1-1|TRBD1
TGTGCCAGCAGCTTGGGACCGGCAGGGGGCCTTAACACTGAAGCTTTCTTT
CASSLGPAGGLNTEAFF
>TRBV18|NA|TRBJ2-4|NA
TGTGCCAGCTCACCACAGGGGCGGGGTGCCAAAAACATTCAGTACTTC
CASSPQGRGAKNIQYF
>TRBV19|NA|TRBJ2-4|NA
TGTGCCAGTAGTATAGTGAGTAACCTAGCCAAAAACATTCAGTACTTC
CASSIVSNLAKNIQYF
>TRBV7-8|NA|TRBJ2-7|TRBD2
TGTGCCAGCAGCTTAATCGACGTCCCAAGGACTAGCGGGGCCTACGAGCAGTACTTC
CASSLIDVPRTSGAYEQYF
>TRBV7-2|NA|TRBJ2-5|TRBD2
TGTGCCAGCAGCTTTAGCGGGAGGGGAGAGACCCAGTACTTC
CASSFSGRGETQYF
>TRBV6-5|NA|TRBJ2-7|NA
TGTGCCAGCAGTTTAGACTCCTACGAGCAGTACTTC
CASSLDSYEQYF
>TRBV28|NA|TRBJ2-7|NA
TGTGCCAGCAGTAGGCGGGACTACGAGCAGTACTTC
CASSRRDYEQYF
>TRBV4-3|NA|TRBJ2-3|TRBD2
TGCGCCAGCAGCCAAGGGAGAGCGGGAGGGCCCGAAGATACGCAGTATTTT
CASSQGRAGGPEDTQYF
>TRBV29-1|NA|TRBJ2-3|TRBD2
TGCAGCGCAAGCCTTTCGGGCGGGGGGGCAGATACGCAGTATTTT
CSASLSGGGADTQYF
>TRBV19|NA|TRBJ2-3|NA
TGTGCCAGTAGTCTCCGGGAGTTAAGCACAGATACGCAGTATTTT
CASSLRELSTDTQYF
>TRBV15|NA|TRBJ2-1|NA
TGTGCCACCAGCGTCGGACAAGCCCGCTACAATGAGCAGTTCTTC
CATSVGQARYNEQFF
>TRBV18|NA|TRBJ1-1|NA
TGTGCCAGCTCACCTTATTCCGGGAAGAACACTGAGGCTTTCTTT
CASSPYSGKNTEAFF
>TRBV6-6|NA|TRBJ2-7|TRBD1
TGTGCCAGCAGTCCGATCGGGACAGGGGAATTCACGTACGAGCAGTACTTC
CASSPIGTGEFTYEQYF
>TRBV2|once|TRBJ2-1|TRBD2
TGTGCCAGCAGTGGGGGTAGCGGGGGAGCCTCCTACAATGAGCAGTTCTTC
CASSGGSGGASYNEQFF
>TRBV19|NA|TRBJ1-3|NA
TGTGCCAGTACCCCAGGGCCGTTCTCTGGAAACACCATATATTTT
CASTPGPFSGNTIYF
>TRBV11-3|few|TRBJ2-7|TRBD2
TGTGCCAGCAGCTTAGAGAAGGGCGGGGGACCATACGAGCAGTACTTC
CASSLEKGGGPYEQYF
>TRBV12-5|NA|TRBJ1-5|NA
TGTGCTAGTGGTTTTACCCCACGGCGGGGTCAGCCCCAGCATTTT
CASGFTPRRGQPQHF
>TRBV29-1|NA|TRBJ1-5|NA
TGCAGCGTTGCTTTAACTAGAGATAGCAATCAGCCCCAGCATTTT
CSVALTRDSNQPQHF
>TRBV30|NA|TRBJ2-7|NA
TGTGCCTGGAGTATCGGGGGTGAGAACGAGCAGTACTTC
CAWSIGGENEQYF
>TRBV5-1|NA|TRBJ2-3|NA
TGCGCCAGCAGCAGGTGGGGGGAGACAGATACGCAGTATTTT
CASSRWGETDTQYF
>TRBV11-2|NA|TRBJ1-5|TRBD1
TGTGCCAGCAGCTTAGGAATACGGACAGGGGGCCCTCAGCCCCAGCATTTT
CASSLGIRTGGPQPQHF
>TRBV30|NA|TRBJ1-1|NA
TGTGCCTGGAGCGGGGGGGCGGTAAACACTGAAGCTTTCTTT
CAWSGGAVNTEAFF
>TRBV10-3|NA|TRBJ1-2|NA
TGTGCCATCAGTGAGTCATACAGGGCTGGCTATGGCTACACCTTC
CAISESYRAGYGYTF
>TRBV7-2|NA|TRBJ2-1|TRBD2
TGTGCCAGCAGCTTAGCGGGGGGGACTAGCGGGAGAAGCTCCTACAATGAGCAGTTCTTC
CASSLAGGTSGRSSYNEQFF